These T cell receptor beta chains were read from a single sample in a study of blood T cell repertoires in COVID-19. TCRdb's copy holds only in-frame clones and misses some; the assay was immunoSEQ multiplex PCR. The table includes about 70,000 clones, around 86% detected once. Specimen: peripheral blood. The receptors derive from a woman under 30 with acute or convalescent COVID-19. The CDR3 runs from the conserved cysteine through the conserved F or W. The D gene is left open where the match is weak. Clone sizes are given selectively: once, few, many, or a class where the clone is expanded.

D	length	size	V	J	DNA	CDR3
TRBD1	17	.	TRBV7-8	TRBJ2-5	TGTGCCAGCAGCACGTACCGGGACAGGGGGCTTGAAGAGACCCAGTACTTC	CASSTYRDRGLEETQYF
.	14	once	TRBV10-1	TRBJ1-4	TGCGCCAGCAGTGACGGGGTTTGTAATGAAAAACTGTTTTTT	CASSDGVCNEKLFF
.	13	few	TRBV11-2	TRBJ2-2	TGTGCCAGCAGCTTAGGTCTTACCGGGGAGCTGTTTTTT	CASSLGLTGELFF
.	16	.	TRBV4-1	TRBJ1-1	TGCGCCAGCAGCCCTAGAGAGGACAGTCGGAACACTGAAGCTTTCTTT	CASSPREDSRNTEAFF
TRBD2	17	.	TRBV3-1/TRBV3-2	TRBJ2-5	TGTGCCAGCAGCCAAGAACCGCTAGCGGGGTTATCGGAGACCCAGTACTTC	CASSQEPLAGLSETQYF
.	16	few	TRBV5-1	TRBJ2-4	TGCGCCAGCAGCTTGTATACGGGAATGGCCAAAAACATTCAGTACTTC	CASSLYTGMAKNIQYF
.	17	.	TRBV9	TRBJ1-1	TGTGCCAGCAGCGCCCAAGCGGGACTCCCTGGGAACACTGAAGCTTTCTTT	CASSAQAGLPGNTEAFF
.	15	.	TRBV6-1	TRBJ2-3	TGTGCCAGCAGTGAACCCTTCGGGGGCACAGATACGCAGTATTTT	CASSEPFGGTDTQYF
.	15	.	TRBV28	TRBJ1-5	TGTGCCACCTCCCGGAGGGGTGGGCGCAATCAGCCCCAGCATTTT	CATSRRGGRNQPQHF
.	13	.	TRBV10-3	TRBJ1-1	TGTGCCATCAGTGTAGGGGGGAACACTGAAGCTTTCTTT	CAISVGGNTEAFF
.	15	once	TRBV11-2	TRBJ2-6	TGTGCCAGCCGCGACCTAGGATCTGGGGCCAACGTCCTGACTTTC	CASRDLGSGANVLTF
TRBD2	16	.	TRBV2	TRBJ2-2	TGTGCCACCACCGCGTCTAGCGGGGGGGCCGTCGGGGAGCTGTTTTTT	CATTASSGGAVGELFF
.	14	.	TRBV5-1	TRBJ2-3	TGCGCCAGCAGTTTTCAGGGAAGCACAGATACGCAGTATTTT	CASSFQGSTDTQYF
TRBD1	15	once	TRBV12-5	TRBJ2-1	TGTGCTAGTGGTTCACAGGGGGCTCCCTACAATGAGCAGTTCTTC	CASGSQGAPYNEQFF
.	17	.	TRBV6-2/TRBV6-3	TRBJ1-5	TGTGCCAGCAGTTCTGTTCAGGGCTCTTATAGCAATCAGCCCCAGCATTTT	CASSSVQGSYSNQPQHF
.	15	.	TRBV7-8	TRBJ2-3	TGTGCCAGCAGCTTAACCGCCGGGAGCACAGATACGCAGTATTTT	CASSLTAGSTDTQYF
TRBD1	15	few	TRBV6-2/TRBV6-3	TRBJ2-4	TGTGCCAGCAGTTCACAAGACAGGGTAAAAAACATTCAGTACTTC	CASSSQDRVKNIQYF
TRBD1	14	.	TRBV2	TRBJ2-7	TGTGCCAGCAGTCGACAGGGGGTTCCCTACGAGCAGTACTTC	CASSRQGVPYEQYF
TRBD1	16	few	TRBV19	TRBJ1-5	TGTGCCAGTAGTTTCGCCGGGACAGGGGGCAGTCAGCCCCAGCATTTT	CASSFAGTGGSQPQHF
.	18	.	TRBV5-1	TRBJ2-3	TGCGCCAGCAGCTTGTTTTCTTGGTTGGGCCTAACCCGGGGTACGCAGTATTTT	CASSLFSWLGLTRGTQYF
.	14	.	TRBV5-6	TRBJ1-2	TGTGCCAGCAGCCCACAGGGCAGGGTCTATGGCTACACCTTC	CASSPQGRVYGYTF
.	12	.	TRBV29-1	TRBJ2-3	TGCAGCGTTTATCAGGGTACAGATACGCAGTATTTT	CSVYQGTDTQYF
TRBD1	12	.	TRBV28	TRBJ1-2	TGTGCCAGCAGGGACAGGGGCTATGGCTACACCTTC	CASRDRGYGYTF
.	12	.	TRBV18	TRBJ1-5	TGTGCCAGCTCACTCGGGAATCAGCCCCAGCATTTT	CASSLGNQPQHF
.	17	.	TRBV3-1/TRBV3-2	TRBJ1-2	TGTGCCAGCAGCCAATTTCAGGGAGGGAGTTCGGGCTATGGCTACACCTTC	CASSQFQGGSSGYGYTF
TRBD1	13	.	TRBV19	TRBJ1-5	TGTGCCAGTAGGGACAGGGAGAATCAGCCCCAGCATTTT	CASRDRENQPQHF
TRBD1	15	.	TRBV7-9	TRBJ1-1	TGTGCCAGCAGCTTAGGACAGGGTAGGGGGACTGAAGCTTTCTTT	CASSLGQGRGTEAFF
TRBD1	14	.	TRBV19	TRBJ2-2	TGTGCCAGTAGTATAGGACAGGGCACCGGGGAGCTGTTTTTT	CASSIGQGTGELFF
TRBD1	14	.	TRBV3-1/TRBV3-2	TRBJ1-2	TGTGCCAGCAGCGATACAGGGGTGAGCTATGGCTACACCTTC	CASSDTGVSYGYTF
TRBD1	14	.	TRBV5-1	TRBJ2-3	TGCGCCAGCAGCAGCGGACAGGGCACAGATACGCAGTATTTT	CASSSGQGTDTQYF
TRBD2	15	.	TRBV11-2	TRBJ2-3	TGTGCCAGCAGCCTAGCGGGGGGGTTCACAGATACGCAGTATTTT	CASSLAGGFTDTQYF
.	13	.	TRBV29-1	TRBJ2-3	TGCAGCGTTGAAGGCGGGATAGGAGATACGCAGTATTTT	CSVEGGIGDTQYF
TRBD2	17	.	TRBV11-2	TRBJ2-5	TGTGCCAGCAGCCCGGAGGGGGGTAGCGGGATACAAGAGACCCAGTACTTC	CASSPEGGSGIQETQYF
.	15	.	TRBV6-5	TRBJ1-4	TGTGCCAGCAGTTATATTCAGGGGACTAATGAAAAACTGTTTTTT	CASSYIQGTNEKLFF
TRBD1	14	.	TRBV7-9	TRBJ2-1	TGTGCCAGCAGCTCGGGACAGGGGACTAGTGAGCAGTTCTTC	CASSSGQGTSEQFF
TRBD1	13	.	TRBV2	TRBJ1-4	TGTGCCAGCGGACAGGAGCTTAATGAAAAACTGTTTTTT	CASGQELNEKLFF
.	16	.	TRBV3-1/TRBV3-2	TRBJ2-1	TGTGCCAGCAGCCATCCCGGGACAAGGGTTGCAAATGAGCAGTTCTTC	CASSHPGTRVANEQFF
.	14	.	TRBV11-3	TRBJ2-1	TGTGCCAGCAGCTTAGTTGCAGGGGACAATGAGCAGTTCTTC	CASSLVAGDNEQFF
.	12	.	TRBV30	TRBJ1-2	TGTGCCTGGAGTGTGTCGATAGATGGCTACACCTTC	CAWSVSIDGYTF
.	15	.	TRBV24-1	TRBJ2-6	TGTGCCACCAGTGATTCGTACTCTGGGGCCAACGTCCTGACTTTC	CATSDSYSGANVLTF
TRBD1	17	.	TRBV4-3	TRBJ1-4	TGCGCCAGCAGCCAAGTGACAGGGAAAAGTACTAATGAAAAACTGTTTTTT	CASSQVTGKSTNEKLFF
.	13	.	TRBV19	TRBJ1-1	TGTGCCAGTAACGACAGGATGAACACTGAAGCTTTCTTT	CASNDRMNTEAFF
.	13	.	TRBV6-5	TRBJ2-2	TGTGCCAGCCTGAGAGAGAACACCGGGGAGCTGTTTTTT	CASLRENTGELFF
.	13	.	TRBV7-9	TRBJ2-1	TGTGCCAGCAGCCTGACTAGTTTCCATGAGCAGTTCTTC	CASSLTSFHEQFF
.	13	.	TRBV20-1	TRBJ1-1	TGCAGTGCTAGTTGGCAGGCGAACACTGAAGCTTTCTTT	CSASWQANTEAFF
TRBD1	17	.	TRBV19	TRBJ1-5	TGTGCCAGTAGTATCTTCTGGGACAGGGATTTCAATCAGCCCCAGCATTTT	CASSIFWDRDFNQPQHF